The present T cell receptor beta chain was sequenced within a study of blood T cell repertoires in COVID-19. Across the whole study: Sources were T cells, B-cell-depleted T cells, or PBMCs; the material itself was cDNA or gDNA.

This clone came up once. The cohort comprised adults aged roughly 18 to 90 years residing in under 25 US areas. Under the authors' procedure: Reference gene primer amplification gave estimated nucleated cell counts. Sequenced by immunoSEQ multiplex PCR; TCRdb stores in-frame clones only, minus some. The V and J calls and clone size are taken from that table; D and trimming were inferred from the DNA. Altogether roughly 200,000 clones are present, 85% to 90% being singletons, with the ten largest covering 20% to 25%. The sequence was obtained from a woman aged 40 to 50 in a cohort exposed to, infected with or recovered from COVID-19 (not recorded which). The source material was PBMCs or T cells enriched from blood (not recorded which).

The CDR3 is CASSQWGEGEFEAFF. The CDR3 nucleotides are TGTGCCAGCAGCCAATGGGGGGAAGGGGAGTTTGAAGCTTTCTTT. The chain combines TRBV16 with TRBJ1-1; D possibly corresponds to TRBD1 (5 bases). V lost 1 base, J lost 7 bases, and 16 bases lay in between. This CDR3 has 15 amino acids. The germline CDR1 and CDR2 sequences are KGHSY and FQNENV.